This T cell receptor (beta chain) was recovered during a study of CD8 T cells in ankylosing spondylitis. A single record per CDR3 protein comes from TCRdb applying MiXCR to the 5' RACE reads. The sample carries 200,000 to 250,000 distinct CDR3 sequences, roughly 10% recorded once. The V gene's germline CDR1 is DFQATT and CDR2 SNEGSKA (reference sequence). This CDR3 is built from 13 residues. Trimming removed 2 bases from V and 5 bases from J, with 12 bases in between. This clonotype has a count of ten or more. Sequencing input: blood, either unsorted or a sorted T cell fraction (not recorded which). The origin of this receptor is a male donor with ankylosing spondylitis or in good health (not recorded which). V and J are TRBV20-1 and TRBJ2-5; either TRBD1 or TRBD2 may supply D (7 bases each). CDR3 bases: TGCAGTGCTAGACCAGGGGGAGGGGAGACCCAGTACTTC. Translating it yields CSARPGGGETQYF.